The source of this T cell receptor beta chain is a study of blood T cell repertoires in COVID-19 (TCRdb year 2020). In the study overall: Samples covering the acute and convalescent phases of COVID-19 were provided by collaborators in the United States, Italy and Spain. The material from the prospective study consisted of cDNA or gDNA derived from T cells, B-cell-depleted T cells, or PBMCs. The dataset comprised deeply sampled blood TCRbeta repertoires from subjects exposed to, actively infected with, or recovered from COVID-19. The repertoires were released in a freely available public database intended as a resource for research on the immune response to SARS-CoV-2. The samples were drawn from the first 160 participants of the ongoing ImmuneRACE study and from 1,254 subjects provided by 6 global collaborators. Nearly every sample came with metadata listing a de-identified subject ID, COVID-19 status, age in years and sex. HLA class I and class II types, where available, came from metadata supplied by the sample provider rather than from assay-based typing. What the authors observed across the whole study: The quantity of clinical and demographic metadata differed by source and by participant and was supplied without curation.

Participants in the prospective study were aged about 18 to 100 years, lived in under 30 United States geographic areas, and enrolled through a virtual design. In the prospective study, cohorts were assigned on the basis of participant-reported clinical history obtained from a screening survey and a study questionnaire. Exposed participants were defined as having been in contact with someone with a PCR-confirmed or clinician-diagnosed COVID-19 case within 2 weeks of study entry. In the prospective study, mobile phlebotomists collected whole blood, serum and a nasopharyngeal or oropharyngeal swab from each participant. Prospective study participants could optionally give additional blood draws and questionnaires over an approximately two-month period. Prospective study blood samples were shipped either frozen or at room temperature before DNA extraction. On this clone itself: The antigen it recognizes is unknown. It has no much larger one-base neighbor in the sample; base qualities were not kept.

TCRbeta CDR3 regions were amplified from genomic DNA using the immunoSEQ Assay, a bias-controlled multiplex PCR. Processing in the source paper ran as follows. The number of nucleated cells in each sample was estimated from the amplification of reference gene primers within the assay. To quantify the absolute abundance of each unique TCRbeta CDR3 rearrangement, sequence reads were collapsed and filtered. For each sample, productive Simpson clonality was calculated as the square root of Simpson's diversity index over productive rearrangements. Held by TCRdb, this immuneACCESS table contains in-frame sequences only and omits some clones. Under half of the omission traces to an unresolved V gene where checked; the cause of the rest is unknown. D and trimming come from the DNA, and the V and J calls and clone size come from that table. Within this sample are hundreds of thousands of clones, with 80% to 90% of them counted one time only. Of the sample, roughly 5% falls within the top ten clones.

This clonotype was sampled from a woman aged 45 to 65 who had been exposed to COVID-19. The sample comprised PBMCs or T cells enriched from blood (not recorded which).

For the CDR3, the sequence is CASSVGANQPQHF. The DNA sequence follows: TGTGCCAGCAGCGTGGGGGCCAATCAGCCCCAGCATTTT. The chain is assembled from TRBV9 and TRBJ1-5; a tentative D match to TRBD1 spans 6 bases. V lost 2 bases and J lost 3 bases; the stretch between them is 6 bases long. CDR1 and CDR2 (SGDLS, YYNGEE) derive from the germline V gene. The CDR3 has 13 amino acids, counting the end cysteine and phenylalanine. Just CDR3 DNA is preserved here, 39 bases in frame from base 1.